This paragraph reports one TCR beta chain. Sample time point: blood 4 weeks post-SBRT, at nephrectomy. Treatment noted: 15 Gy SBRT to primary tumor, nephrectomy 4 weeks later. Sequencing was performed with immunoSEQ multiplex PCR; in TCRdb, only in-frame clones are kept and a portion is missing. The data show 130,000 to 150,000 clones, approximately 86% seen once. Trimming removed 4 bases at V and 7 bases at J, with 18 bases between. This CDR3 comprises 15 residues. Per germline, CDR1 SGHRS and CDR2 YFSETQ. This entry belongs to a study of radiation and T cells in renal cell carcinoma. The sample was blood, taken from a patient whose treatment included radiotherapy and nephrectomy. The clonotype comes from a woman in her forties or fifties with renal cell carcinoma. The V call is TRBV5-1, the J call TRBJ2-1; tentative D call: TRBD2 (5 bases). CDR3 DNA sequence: TGCGCCAGCAGCATGGACGGGGAATTCTCGAATGAGCAGTTCTTC. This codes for CASSMDGEFSNEQFF.